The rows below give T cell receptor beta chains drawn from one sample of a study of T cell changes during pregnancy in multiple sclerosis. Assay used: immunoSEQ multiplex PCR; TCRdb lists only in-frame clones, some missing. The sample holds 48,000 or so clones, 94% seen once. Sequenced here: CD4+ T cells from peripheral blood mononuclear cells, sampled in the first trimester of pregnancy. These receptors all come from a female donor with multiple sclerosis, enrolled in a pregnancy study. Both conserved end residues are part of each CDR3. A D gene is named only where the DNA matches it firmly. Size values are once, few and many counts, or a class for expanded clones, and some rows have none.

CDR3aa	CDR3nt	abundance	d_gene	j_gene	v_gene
CASSVGGSGGTDTQYF	TGTGCCAGCAGCGTAGGGGGTAGCGGGGGCACAGATACGCAGTATTTT	-	TRBD2	TRBJ2-3	TRBV9
CASSPQGYGYTF	TGTGCCAGTAGTCCCCAGGGGTATGGCTACACCTTC	few	-	TRBJ1-2	TRBV19
CASSRSSGDLAKNIQYF	TGTGCCAGCAGCAGATCCTCGGGAGATCTAGCCAAAAACATTCAGTACTTC	-	-	TRBJ2-4	TRBV9
CATSRQGDYGYTF	TGTGCCACCAGCAGGCAGGGTGACTATGGCTACACCTTC	once	-	TRBJ1-2	TRBV15
CATESTSGNTIYF	TGTGCCACCGAAAGCACCTCTGGAAACACCATATATTTT	-	-	TRBJ1-3	TRBV6-6
CASNQNRANTEAFF	TGTGCCAGCAACCAGAACAGGGCGAACACTGAAGCTTTCTTT	-	-	TRBJ1-1	TRBV6-5
CASSYSQGANQPQHF	TGTGCCAGCAGTTACTCACAGGGGGCTAATCAGCCCCAGCATTTT	-	TRBD1	TRBJ1-5	TRBV6-6
CASSFTGDTGELFF	TGTGCCAGCAGCTTTACAGGGGACACCGGGGAGCTGTTTTTT	-	TRBD1	TRBJ2-2	TRBV11-1
CASSPYLTGKEQPQHF	TGTGCCAGCAGTCCGTACCTCACAGGGAAGGAGCAGCCCCAGCATTTT	-	-	TRBJ1-5	TRBV2
CASSLGLTGGSSYNSPLHF	TGTGCCAGCAGCTTAGGTCTCACAGGGGGAAGTTCCTATAATTCACCCCTCCACTTT	-	TRBD1	TRBJ1-6	TRBV7-6
CASRGDGGNTEAFF	TGTGCCAGCAGGGGGGACGGGGGGAACACTGAAGCTTTCTTT	-	-	TRBJ1-1	TRBV6-5
CATRAATNTEAFF	TGTGCCACCCGAGCGGCTACGAACACTGAAGCTTTCTTT	-	-	TRBJ1-1	TRBV15
CASSTWDRGYGYTF	TGTGCCAGCAGCACCTGGGACAGGGGATATGGCTACACCTTC	-	TRBD1	TRBJ1-2	TRBV5-8
CASSPLTGTGSTPYEQYF	TGTGCCAGCAGCCCCCTTACCGGGACAGGGAGTACCCCCTACGAGCAGTACTTC	once	TRBD1	TRBJ2-7	TRBV7-9
CASSIHLNTEAFF	TGTGCCAGCAGTATACACCTGAACACTGAAGCTTTCTTT	-	-	TRBJ1-1	TRBV6-1
CASSEYVQGRYEQYF	TGTGCCAGCAGTGAATATGTACAGGGGAGGTACGAGCAGTACTTC	-	-	TRBJ2-7	TRBV25-1
CASSNDRANNEQFF	TGTGCCAGCTCAAACGACAGGGCGAACAATGAGCAGTTCTTC	-	TRBD1	TRBJ2-1	TRBV18
CASSVGGGGGTQETQYF	TGTGCCAGCAGCGTAGGGGGGGGCGGGGGAACCCAAGAGACCCAGTACTTC	-	-	TRBJ2-5	TRBV9
CAWSKSSHNEQFF	TGTGCCTGGAGTAAAAGTAGTCACAATGAGCAGTTCTTC	-	-	TRBJ2-1	TRBV30
CASTVAGGQDTQYF	TGTGCCAGCACGGTGGCGGGGGGGCAAGATACGCAGTATTTT	-	TRBD2	TRBJ2-3	TRBV25-1
CASSHSGGAEETQYF	TGCGCCAGCAGCCATAGCGGGGGGGCCGAAGAGACCCAGTACTTC	once	TRBD2	TRBJ2-5	TRBV5-1
CASSPTGFGAGELFF	TGTGCCAGCAGTCCGACAGGGTTTGGCGCCGGGGAGCTGTTTTTT	-	TRBD1	TRBJ2-2	TRBV6-5
CASSTQGSNQPQHF	TGTGCCAGCAGTACTCAGGGTAGCAATCAGCCCCAGCATTTT	-	-	TRBJ1-5	TRBV5-4
CASSLSGVSNQPQHF	TGCGCCAGCAGCTTGTCGGGAGTTAGCAATCAGCCCCAGCATTTT	-	-	TRBJ1-5	TRBV5-1
CASSHRDLSGNTIYF	TGTGCCAGCAGCCACAGGGACCTCTCTGGAAACACCATATATTTT	-	-	TRBJ1-3	TRBV11-1
CASSLGTPQETQYF	TGTGCCAGCAGCTTGGGGACACCCCAAGAGACCCAGTACTTC	-	-	TRBJ2-5	TRBV5-4
CSAKFRDSRQPQHF	TGCAGCGCAAAGTTCAGGGACTCGAGGCAGCCCCAGCATTTT	-	-	TRBJ1-5	TRBV29-1